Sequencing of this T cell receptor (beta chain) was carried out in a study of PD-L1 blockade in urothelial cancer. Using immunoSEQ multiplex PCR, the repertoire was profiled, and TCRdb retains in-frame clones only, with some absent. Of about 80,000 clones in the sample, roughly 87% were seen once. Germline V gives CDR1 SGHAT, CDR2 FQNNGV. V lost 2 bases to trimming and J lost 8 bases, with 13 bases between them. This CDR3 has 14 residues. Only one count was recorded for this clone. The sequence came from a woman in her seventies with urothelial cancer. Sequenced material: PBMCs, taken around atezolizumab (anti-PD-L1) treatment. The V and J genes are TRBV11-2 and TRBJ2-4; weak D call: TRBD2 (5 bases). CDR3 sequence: CASSLSERADIQYF. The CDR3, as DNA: TGTGCCAGCAGCTTATCGGAGAGGGCAGACATTCAGTACTTC.